The 19 T cell receptor beta chains in this list originate from one sample, sequenced in a study of neoadjuvant anti-PD-1 for oral cavity cancer. Time point denoted: after neoadjuvant nivolumab, at surgical resection. Clones were read by immunoSEQ multiplex PCR, and TCRdb kept only the in-frame ones, dropping some. The data contain over 14,000 clones, nearly 70% of them singletons. The specimen was PBMCs, collected after nivolumab (anti-PD-1) treatment. Every receptor here comes from a person between 40 and 79 years old with oral cavity squamous cell carcinoma.

V and J are TRBV11-3 and TRBJ2-3, with 13 bases matching TRBD2. The CDR3 covers 17 residues. The germline CDR1 and CDR2 sequences are SGHNT and YENEEA. The J segment lost 0 bases and the V segment lost 4 bases, leaving 4 bases of the junction unmatched. The CDR3 spells CASSSGTSGTSTDTQYF. CDR3 DNA: TGTGCCAGCAGCTCCGGGACTAGCGGGACGAGCACAGATACGCAGTATTTT.

The J gene is TRBJ1-1, the V gene TRBV30; TRBD1 agrees at 8 bases. The V gene's germline CDR1 is GTSNPN and CDR2 SVGIG (reference sequence). The CDR3 sequence is 13 residues long. The trim removed 7 bases at V and 0 bases at J, leaving 4 bases unmatched. The CDR3 DNA reads as TGTGCCTTCTCGGGACAGGTGAACACTGAAGCTTTCTTT. This encodes CAFSGQVNTEAFF.

This clone has only a few counts. The CDR3 loop is CASSFGDSLNQPQHF. The CDR3 DNA reads as TGTGCCAGCAGTTTCGGGGACAGCCTCAATCAGCCCCAGCATTTT. The chain has TRBV28 and TRBJ1-5; 7 bases match TRBD1. The CDR3 covers 15 residues. The V and J ends lost 3 bases and 3 bases, in that order; junction bases with no gene match: 5. Germline V CDR1 and CDR2: MDHEN, SYDVKM.

V is TRBV7-8 and J is TRBJ2-2, with 8 nucleotides matching TRBD2. The CDR3 is 19 residues long. After removal of 4 bases from V and 2 bases from J, the junction contained 15 bases not matched to a gene. Germline-derived CDR1 and CDR2 are SGHVS and FQNEAQ. CDR3 nucleotide sequence: TGTGCCAGCAGCTCACGCGGGGGGCTAGAAAGGGGCAACACCGGGGAGCTGTTTTTT. Translating gives CASSSRGGLERGNTGELFF.

V and J are TRBV19 and TRBJ2-3, with 9 bases matching TRBD2. J lost 2 bases, V lost 5 bases, and 5 bases had no gene match. Germline V gene lookup returns CDR1 LNHDA and CDR2 SQIVND (reference sequence). The CDR3 consists of 15 residues. The CDR3 DNA is TGTGCCAGTAGTGAGACTAGCGGTTTCACAGATACGCAGTATTTT. Translation gives CASSETSGFTDTQYF.

The chain links TRBV19 to TRBJ2-1; 7 nucleotides align to TRBD2. The germline V gene encodes CDR1 LNHDA and CDR2 SQIVND (reference sequence). This CDR3 has 14 amino acids. J lost 4 bases, V lost 5 bases, and 5 bases had no gene match. This CDR3 reads CASSYGLVYNEQFF. CDR3 bases: TGTGCCAGTAGTTACGGACTAGTATACAATGAGCAGTTCTTC.

This clone was seen only a few times. This chain uses TRBV18 with TRBJ2-7; 8 nucleotides line up with TRBD1. After removal of 3 bases from V and 5 bases from J, the junction contained 6 bases not matched to a gene. The CDR3 length is 14 residues. CDR1 and CDR2 from the germline V gene are KGHSH and LQKENI. CDR3 in amino acids: CASSPATGQDEQYF. DNA for the CDR3: TGTGCCAGCTCACCGGCGACGGGACAGGACGAGCAGTACTTC.

The gene calls are TRBV9 and TRBJ1-5; 9 bases fit TRBD1. Trimming removed 4 bases from V and 5 bases from J; junction bases left unmatched: 7. Per the germline V gene, CDR1 is SGDLS and CDR2 is YYNGEE. The CDR3 has 15 residues. The CDR3 loop is CASSRTGEGDQPQHF. CDR3 in DNA: TGTGCCAGCAGCCGGACAGGGGAGGGAGATCAGCCCCAGCATTTT.

The chain uses TRBV11-2 and TRBJ2-3; maybe TRBD1 (6 bases). V was cut by 5 bases and J by 5 bases, with 17 bases left in between. The CDR3 contains 15 residues. CDR1 SGHAT and CDR2 FQNNGV come from the germline V gene. The CDR3 loop is CASSQSRGFGDTQYF. As DNA, the CDR3 is TGTGCCAGCAGCCAAAGTAGGGGGTTTGGAGATACGCAGTATTTT.

This sequence joins TRBV11-2 and TRBJ1-4, with 11 positions matching TRBD1. The CDR3 runs 17 residues. Unmatched junction bases numbered 5, after V lost 5 bases and J lost 0 bases. Per the germline V gene, CDR1 is SGHAT and CDR2 is FQNNGV. In nucleotides, the CDR3 is TGTGCCAGCAGCCTAGGGACAGGGGGAGCAACTAATGAAAAACTGTTTTTT. Translating gives CASSLGTGGATNEKLFF.

This chain joins TRBV2 and TRBJ2-7; D unclear. Germline V gene data show CDR1 as SNHLY and CDR2 as FYNNEI. The V end lost 7 bases, the J end lost 2 bases, and 9 bases lay between the germline ends. CDR3 length equals 12 residues. As DNA, the CDR3 is TGTGCCAGCACGGCCGAACCCTACGAGCAGTACTTC. This sequence encodes CASTAEPYEQYF. The complete variable domain, with remaining parts taken from reference TRBV2 and TRBJ2-7, reads EPEVTQTPSHQVTQMGQEVILRCVPISNHLYFYWYRQILGQKVEFLVSFYNNEISEKSEIFDDQFSVERPDGSNFTLKIRSTKLEDSAMYFCASTAEPYEQYFGPGTRLTVT.

The chain recombines TRBV6-5 with TRBJ1-1; D uncertain. The CDR3 contains 13 residues. The germline V gene encodes CDR1 MNHEY and CDR2 SVGAGI. V dropped 6 bases and J dropped 2 bases, with 10 bases sitting between them. This CDR3 is CASRRAENTEAFF. CDR3 sequence (DNA): TGTGCCAGCAGGCGGGCAGAAAACACTGAAGCTTTCTTT.

The chain couples TRBV2 to TRBJ2-3, with no clear D. V lost 3 bases, J lost 2 bases, and 9 bases lay in between. CDR3 length equals 14 residues. Germline CDR1 SNHLY, CDR2 FYNNEI. CDR3 in amino acids: CASSDGIPTDTQYF. In DNA, the CDR3 is TGTGCCAGCAGTGATGGGATTCCCACAGATACGCAGTATTTT.

This clone has more than one count but fewer than ten. The J gene is TRBJ2-7, the V gene TRBV5-1, with 7 bases fitting TRBD2. J lost 1 base, V lost 4 bases, and 5 bases had no gene match. Germline CDR1 and CDR2: SGHRS and YFSETQ. CDR3 length: 14 residues. The DNA for the CDR3 is TGCGCCAGCAGCCAGACTAGCCAATCCTACGAGCAGTACTTC. It yields the protein CASSQTSQSYEQYF.

A few counts support this clone. J is TRBJ2-7 and V is TRBV11-2; D is undetermined. V was shortened by 1 base and J by 7 bases, with 14 bases between the two germline ends. The CDR3 loop spans 14 amino acids. Germline loops: CDR1 SGHAT, CDR2 FQNNGV. DNA of the CDR3: TGTGCCAGCAGCTTAGGCTCTCCCCGCCAAGAGCAGTACTTC. It translates to CASSLGSPRQEQYF. Complete variable domain (other parts from reference TRBV11-2 and TRBJ2-7): EAGVAQSPRYKIIEKRQSVAFWCNPISGHATLYWYQQILGQGPKLLIQFQNNGVVDDSQLPKDRFSAERLKGVDSTLKIQPAKLEDSAVYLCASSLGSPRQEQYFGPGTRLTVT.

The V call is TRBV7-3, the J call TRBJ2-5, with no clear D. V was trimmed by 0 bases and J by 5 bases, leaving 10 bases between them. Germline lookup yields CDR1 SGHTA and CDR2 FQGTGA. This CDR3 is 14 amino acids long. The DNA of the CDR3 is TGTGCCAGCAGCTTAACAGGCCTCGCGGAGACCCAGTACTTC. Translated: CASSLTGLAETQYF. The full variable domain, its missing parts supplied by reference TRBV7-3 and TRBJ2-5, is GAGVSQTPSNKVTEKGKYVELRCDPISGHTALYWYRQSLGQGPEFLIYFQGTGAADDSGLPNDRFFAVRPEGSVSTLKIQRTERGDSAVYLCASSLTGLAETQYFGPGTRLLVL.

The DNA for the CDR3 is TGCAGCGTTGAAAGCTTACACTATGGCTACACCTTC. Translated: CSVESLHYGYTF. The V call is TRBV29-1, the J call TRBJ1-2; no clear D. The germline V gene encodes CDR1 SQVTM and CDR2 ANQGSEA. The CDR3 has 12 amino acids. With 2 bases removed from V and 3 bases from J, the gap between germline ends came to 7 bases.

V usage is TRBV2 and J usage is TRBJ1-2; 9 nucleotides line up with TRBD1. There are 15 residues in the CDR3. Germline V gene sequence: CDR1 SNHLY, CDR2 FYNNEI. Trimming took 6 bases from V and 4 from J; bases not matched to a gene: 9. In DNA form, the CDR3 reads TGTGCCAGCAGCCCTACAGGGGGCACTTTCTATGGCTACACCTTC. Translation gives CASSPTGGTFYGYTF.

This clone was counted only a few times. One end of the junction varies from germline; a read error may be responsible. The chain has TRBV9 and TRBJ2-2; tentatively, D is TRBD1 or TRBD2 (5 bases each). The CDR3 loop spans 14 amino acids. Germline CDR1 and CDR2: SGDLS and YYNGEE. The CDR3 here is CASSVYGGPGALFF. The CDR3 bases are TGTGCCAGCAGCGTATATGGTGGTCCCGGGGCGCTGTTTTTT.